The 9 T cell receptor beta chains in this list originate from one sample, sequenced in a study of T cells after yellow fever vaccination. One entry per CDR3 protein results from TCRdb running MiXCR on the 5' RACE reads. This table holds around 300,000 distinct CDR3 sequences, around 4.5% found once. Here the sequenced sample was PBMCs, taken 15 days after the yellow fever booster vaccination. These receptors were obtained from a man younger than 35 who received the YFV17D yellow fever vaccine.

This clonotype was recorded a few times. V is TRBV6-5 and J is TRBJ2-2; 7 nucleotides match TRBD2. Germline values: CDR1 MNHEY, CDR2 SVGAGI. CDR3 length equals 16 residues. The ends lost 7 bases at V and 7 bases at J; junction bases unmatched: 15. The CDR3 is CASTTFPSGSGGELFF. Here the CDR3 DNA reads TGTGCCAGCACGACCTTCCCTAGCGGATCGGGCGGGGAGCTGTTTTTT.

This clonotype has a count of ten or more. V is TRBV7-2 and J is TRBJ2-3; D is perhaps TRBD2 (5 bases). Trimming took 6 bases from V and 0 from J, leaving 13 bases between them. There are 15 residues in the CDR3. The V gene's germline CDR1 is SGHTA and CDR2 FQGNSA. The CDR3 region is CASRFRAASTDTQYF. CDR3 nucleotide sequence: TGTGCCAGCAGGTTTAGAGCGGCTAGCACAGATACGCAGTATTTT.

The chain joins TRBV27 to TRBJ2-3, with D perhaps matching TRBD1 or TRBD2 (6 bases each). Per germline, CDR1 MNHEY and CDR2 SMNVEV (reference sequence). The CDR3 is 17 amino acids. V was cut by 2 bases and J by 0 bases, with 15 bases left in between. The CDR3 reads CASSLRGPDHSTDTQYF. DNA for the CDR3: TGTGCCAGCAGTTTACGGGGGCCAGATCATAGCACAGATACGCAGTATTTT.

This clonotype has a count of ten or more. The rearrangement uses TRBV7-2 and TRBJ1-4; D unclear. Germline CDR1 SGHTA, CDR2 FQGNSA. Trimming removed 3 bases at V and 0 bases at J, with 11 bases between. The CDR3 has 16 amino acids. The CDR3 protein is CASSLLGGATNEKLFF. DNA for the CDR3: TGTGCCAGCAGCTTGTTGGGTGGGGCAACTAATGAAAAACTGTTTTTT.

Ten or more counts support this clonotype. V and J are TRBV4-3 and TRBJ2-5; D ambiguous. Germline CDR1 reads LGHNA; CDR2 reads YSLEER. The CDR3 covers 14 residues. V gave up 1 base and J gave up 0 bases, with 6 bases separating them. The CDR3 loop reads CASSQGPNQETQYF. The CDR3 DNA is TGCGCCAGCAGCCAAGGACCCAACCAAGAGACCCAGTACTTC.

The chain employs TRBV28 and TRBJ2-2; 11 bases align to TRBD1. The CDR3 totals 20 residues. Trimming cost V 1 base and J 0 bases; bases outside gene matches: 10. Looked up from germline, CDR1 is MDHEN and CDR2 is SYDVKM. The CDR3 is CASSLLGQGAFYANTGELFF. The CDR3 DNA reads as TGTGCCAGCAGTTTATTAGGACAGGGGGCCTTTTATGCGAACACCGGGGAGCTGTTTTTT. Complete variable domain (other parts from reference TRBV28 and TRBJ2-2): DVKVTQSSRYLVKRTGEKVFLECVQDMDHENMFWYRQDPGLGLRLIYFSYDVKMKEKGDIPEGYSVSREKKERFSLILESASTNQTSMYLCASSLLGQGAFYANTGELFFGEGSRLTVL.

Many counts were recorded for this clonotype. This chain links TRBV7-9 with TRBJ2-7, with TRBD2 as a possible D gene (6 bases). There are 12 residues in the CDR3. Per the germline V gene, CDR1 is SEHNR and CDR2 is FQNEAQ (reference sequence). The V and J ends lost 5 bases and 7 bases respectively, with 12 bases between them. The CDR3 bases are TGTGCCAGCAGCCCCGAGGGGAGGGAGCAGTACGTC. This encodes CASSPEGREQYV.

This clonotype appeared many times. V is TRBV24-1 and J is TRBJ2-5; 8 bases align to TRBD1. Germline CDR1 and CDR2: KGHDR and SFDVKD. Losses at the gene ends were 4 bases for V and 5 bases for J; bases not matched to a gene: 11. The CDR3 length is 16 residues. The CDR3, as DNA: TGTGCCACCAGTGACACTCGGACAGGGAGGACGGAGACCCAGTACTTC. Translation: CATSDTRTGRTETQYF.

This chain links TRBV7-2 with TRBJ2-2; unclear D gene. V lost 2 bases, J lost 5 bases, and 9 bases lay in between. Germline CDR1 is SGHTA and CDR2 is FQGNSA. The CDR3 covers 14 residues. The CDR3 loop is CASSLSGYTGELFF. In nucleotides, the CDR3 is TGTGCCAGCAGCTTATCGGGCTATACCGGGGAGCTGTTTTTT.